These 24 T cell receptor beta chains originate from one sample sequenced in a study of T cell repertoires in cytomegalovirus infection. TCRdb called the reads again in MiXCR, with one record for every CDR3 protein. Here the sample spans 700,000 to 900,000 distinct CDR3 sequences, about 29% being singletons. No antigen has been identified for these receptors. The sample in question was cultured CD8+ T cells from PBMCs, obtained from culture after CMV antigen stimulation. All receptors derive from a human donor in good health (CMV status not recorded). Some clones in this sample may be carry-over from other donors' samples.

The chain uses TRBV12-3 or TRBV12-4 and TRBJ2-2; no firm D call. V was trimmed by 8 bases and J by 4 bases, leaving 17 bases between them. The CDR3 is 15 residues long. In nucleotides, the CDR3 is TGTGCCAGCGGATCTACACTACCCTTCACCGGGGAGCTGTTTTTT. Protein: CASGSTLPFTGELFF.

This rearrangement joins TRBV27 to TRBJ2-1; 10 positions agree with TRBD1. From germline, CDR1 is MNHEY and CDR2 SMNVEV (reference sequence). The CDR3 has 15 amino acids. With V trimmed by 5 bases and J by 10 bases, 11 bases remained unmatched. The CDR3 loop reads CASSTGGDRGYEQFF. The CDR3 bases are TGTGCCAGCAGTACGGGGGGGGACAGGGGCTACGAGCAGTTCTTC.

In DNA, the CDR3 is TGCGCCAGCAGTCCTGCGGGGGTGGGGGAGACCCAGTACTTC. Protein product: CASSPAGVGETQYF. This chain uses TRBV4-1 with TRBJ2-5; TRBD2 matches at 7 bases. V dropped 6 bases and J dropped 5; count of bases not matched to a gene: 9. Per the germline V gene, CDR1 is MGHRA and CDR2 is YSYEKL. The CDR3 has 14 residues.

Only a few counts were recorded for this clonotype. V gene TRBV7-9 combines with J gene TRBJ2-5; D perhaps matches TRBD1 (5 bases). CDR1 is SEHNR, CDR2 FQNEAQ, per germline (reference sequence). V was trimmed by 4 bases and J by 4 bases, leaving 7 bases between them. This CDR3 spans 12 amino acids. The CDR3 protein is CASSSGPETQYF. Written as DNA, the CDR3 is TGTGCCAGCAGCTCAGGGCCAGAGACCCAGTACTTC.

This clonotype was picked up a small number of times. The genes are TRBV28 and TRBJ2-3; D perhaps matches TRBD1 (7 bases). CDR1 is MDHEN and CDR2 is SYDVKM in the germline V gene. The CDR3 runs to 18 residues. The V end lost 3 bases, the J end lost 1 base, and 20 bases lay between the germline ends. The CDR3 loop is CASSFMQGGSFGTDTQYF. The CDR3 coding sequence is TGTGCCAGCAGTTTTATGCAGGGGGGATCGTTCGGCACAGATACGCAGTATTTT.

This clonotype was detected once. CDR3 sequence reads: CASSGEGYGYTF. The CDR3 DNA is TGTGCCAGCAGTGGGGAGGGGTATGGCTACACCTTC. V gene TRBV6-5 combines with J gene TRBJ1-2; tentatively, D is TRBD1 (5 bases). V was trimmed by 5 bases and J by 5 bases, leaving 9 bases between them. The V gene's germline CDR1 is MNHEY and CDR2 SVGAGI. The CDR3 loop spans 12 amino acids.

This chain joins TRBV2 and TRBJ2-2; D not resolved. The V end was cut by 7 bases, the J end by 5 bases, with 11 bases between. This CDR3 contains 13 residues. Germline lookup yields CDR1 SNHLY and CDR2 FYNNEI. CDR3 sequence (DNA): TGTGCCAGCATATCTTCCCGTACCGGGGAGCTGTTTTTT. It encodes CASISSRTGELFF.

This clonotype was seen only a few times. The chain links TRBV6-1 to TRBJ2-7; weak D call: TRBD1 (5 bases). Germline loops: CDR1 MNHNS, CDR2 SASEGT. The CDR3 covers 15 residues. V shed 4 bases and J shed 7 bases, with 20 bases lying between them. Here the CDR3 DNA reads TGTGCCAGCAGTGCTAAAAGGACGACAGTCGGGGAGCAGTACGTC. This gives the protein CASSAKRTTVGEQYV.

The chain has TRBV5-4 and TRBJ2-2; D tentatively fits TRBD1 or TRBD2 (5 bases each). This CDR3 region has 13 residues. Germline lookup yields CDR1 SGHNT and CDR2 YYREEE (reference sequence). V was pared by 4 bases and J by 3 bases, with 7 bases between. CDR3 DNA sequence: TGTGCCAGCAGCGGGGGTTACACCGGGGAGCTGTTTTTT. Its protein product is CASSGGYTGELFF.

The gene calls are TRBV5-1 and TRBJ2-1; a possible D gene is TRBD1 (6 bases). This CDR3 comprises 15 residues. With 4 bases removed from V and 4 bases from J, the gap between germline ends came to 15 bases. Germline loops: CDR1 SGHRS, CDR2 YFSETQ. The CDR3 region is CASSPGQTPYNEQFF. For the CDR3, the DNA is TGCGCCAGCAGCCCAGGACAGACCCCGTACAATGAGCAGTTCTTC.

This clonotype was recorded a few times. The rearrangement joins TRBV7-8 to TRBJ1-1; 7 bases align to TRBD1. Per germline, CDR1 SGHVS and CDR2 FQNEAQ. V lost 4 bases and J lost 0; bases outside the gene matches: 5. The CDR3 sequence is 15 residues long. The CDR3 sequence is CASSYPGGMNTEAFF. The CDR3 coding sequence is TGTGCCAGCAGCTACCCAGGGGGGATGAACACTGAAGCTTTCTTT.

This clonotype was recorded a few times. The chain employs TRBV6-5 and TRBJ2-4; 10 nucleotides line up with TRBD2. With V trimmed by 7 bases and J by 0 bases, 6 bases remained unmatched. From germline, CDR1 is MNHEY and CDR2 SVGAGI. The CDR3 is 16 amino acids. CDR3: CASIGSGGQAKNIQYF. The CDR3 nucleotides are TGTGCCAGCATAGGTAGCGGGGGGCAAGCCAAAAACATTCAGTACTTC.

CDR3: CASSYHGTENTGELFF. The DNA of the CDR3 is TGTGCCAGCAGCTACCATGGGACGGAAAACACCGGGGAGCTGTTTTTT. The J gene is TRBJ2-2, the V gene TRBV5-4, with D possibly called TRBD1 or TRBD2 (5 bases each). The CDR3 is 16 amino acids. CDR1 is SGHNT, CDR2 YYREEE, per germline (reference sequence). V lost 3 bases to trimming and J lost 2 bases, with 14 bases between them.

This clonotype was counted between two and nine times. V and J are TRBV6-1 and TRBJ1-2; 9 nucleotides agree with TRBD1. CDR1 is MNHNS and CDR2 is SASEGT in the germline V gene. CDR3 length: 13 amino acids. V shed 2 bases and J 6 bases; nucleotides not matched to a gene: 1. The CDR3, as DNA: TGTGCCAGCAGTGAAACAGGGGGCGATGGCTACACCTTC. Residues: CASSETGGDGYTF.

In its sample, this clonotype was seen a few times. This sequence joins TRBV27 and TRBJ2-2; TRBD1 matches at 7 bases. This CDR3 contains 17 residues. The J segment lost 4 bases and the V segment lost 0 bases, leaving 8 bases of the junction unmatched. CDR1 MNHEY and CDR2 SMNVEV come from the germline V gene (reference sequence). Written as DNA, the CDR3 is TGTGCCAGCAGTTTATCCTCGACAGGGTGGAGCACCGGGGAGCTGTTTTTT. Encoded protein: CASSLSSTGWSTGELFF.

This clonotype appeared many times. This chain uses TRBV7-6 with TRBJ2-1; TRBD1 agrees at 7 bases. Germline-derived CDR1 and CDR2 are SGHVS and FNYEAQ. V was clipped by 5 bases and J by 5 bases; unmatched bases: 3. The CDR3 runs to 13 residues. The CDR3 loop reads CASSPDRNNEQFF. For the CDR3, the DNA is TGTGCCAGCAGCCCGGACAGGAACAATGAGCAGTTCTTC.

This clonotype was counted only a few times. The chain combines TRBV27 with TRBJ2-7; TRBD2 is a possible D gene (6 bases). Germline V gene lookup returns CDR1 MNHEY and CDR2 SMNVEV (reference sequence). The CDR3 has 13 amino acids. V lost 6 bases and J 5 bases, leaving 14 bases between the germline ends. Here the CDR3 reads CASRSGSTNEQYF. The CDR3 bases are TGTGCCAGCAGGAGCGGGTCTACCAACGAGCAGTACTTC.

V gene TRBV10-3 combines with J gene TRBJ2-3; possible D gene TRBD2, 7 bases. The CDR3 length is 16 residues. CDR1 and CDR2 from the germline V gene are ENHRY and SYGVKD. V was clipped by 6 bases and J by 1 base, with 17 bases between them. The CDR3 DNA follows: TGTGCCATCAGGGTCCGGGGGGCGCGAGGCACAGATACGCAGTATTTT. Amino acids: CAIRVRGARGTDTQYF.

The chain is built from TRBV6-2 or TRBV6-3 and TRBJ1-4; D is unclear. CDR1 and CDR2 (germline): MNHEY, SVGEGT. This CDR3 is 14 amino acids long. V was cut by 6 bases and J by 5 bases, with 13 bases left in between. The CDR3 sequence: CASSRARPNEKLFF. CDR3 DNA sequence: TGTGCCAGCAGCCGCGCGAGGCCCAATGAAAAACTGTTTTTT.

This sequence joins TRBV27 and TRBJ2-7; D is unclear. Germline V lookup: CDR1 MNHEY, CDR2 SMNVEV (reference sequence). This CDR3 has 13 amino acids. Trimming pared 3 bases from V and 0 bases from J, leaving 6 bases between. CDR3 in DNA: TGTGCCAGCAGTTTTTCGATCTCCTACGAGCAGTACTTC. Its translation: CASSFSISYEQYF.

The rearrangement links TRBV12-3 or TRBV12-4 to TRBJ1-5; 7 nucleotides agree with TRBD1. This CDR3 contains 15 residues. Trimming at V came to 2 bases and at J to 1 base, leaving 2 bases not matched to a gene. In DNA, the CDR3 is TGTGCCAGCAGTTTAACAGGGGAAAGCAATCAGCCCCAGCATTTT. Its translation is CASSLTGESNQPQHF.

This clonotype has only a few counts. The chain links TRBV27 to TRBJ2-3; 9 bases map to TRBD2. The CDR3 consists of 15 residues. V dropped 9 bases and J dropped 4; count of bases not matched to a gene: 11. Germline-derived CDR1 and CDR2 are MNHEY and SMNVEV (reference sequence). This chain's CDR3 is CASKTRGGRPDTQYF. CDR3 nucleotides: TGTGCCAGTAAAACGCGGGGGGGTCGGCCAGATACGCAGTATTTT.

This chain joins TRBV4-1 and TRBJ2-3; either TRBD1 or TRBD2 may supply D (6 bases each). CDR1 MGHRA and CDR2 YSYEKL come from the germline V gene. Trimming took off 3 bases at V and 0 bases at J, with 10 bases between the two ends. CDR3 length: 15 amino acids. For the CDR3, the DNA is TGCGCCAGCAGCCAGACGGGGGCTAGCACAGATACGCAGTATTTT. Its protein is CASSQTGASTDTQYF.

CDR3 bases: TGTGCCAGTAGTCCAAAAGGACTAGCGGATAGCACAGATACGCAGTATTTT. Protein product: CASSPKGLADSTDTQYF. The rearrangement uses TRBV19 and TRBJ2-3; the match to TRBD2 covers 10 bases. The CDR3 spans 17 residues. CDR1 is LNHDA, CDR2 SQIVND, per germline (reference sequence). J gave up 0 bases and V 5 bases, and 8 bases lay outside the gene matches.